A selection of T cell receptor beta chains follows, all from one sample in a study of blood T cell repertoires in COVID-19. TCRdb's table, derived via immunoSEQ multiplex PCR, lists solely in-frame clones and lacks some. The sample consists of fewer than 500,000 clones, about 85% of them appearing once. Source material: PBMCs or T cells enriched from blood (not recorded which). The receptors shown here come from a woman between 18 and 29 years old with acute COVID-19. The CDR3 runs from the conserved cysteine through the conserved F or W. For some rows the clone size is stated as once, few or many, or as a class when expanded; others skip it.

V gene,clone size,CDR3 protein
TRBV15,NA,CATSRKRTSGARNEQFF
TRBV6-5,NA,CASRTRWDTDYGYTF
TRBV12-5,NA,CASGLVQAGGPLHF
TRBV5-1,NA,CASSRDSSEQYF
TRBV7-9,once,CASTPVEIFHEQYF
TRBV9,few,CASSVFSTSTDTQYF
TRBV9,once,CASSVDIRNTGELFF
TRBV18,NA,CASSADSPSTDTQYF
TRBV10-3,NA,CAIRTVSSTDTQYF
TRBV18,NA,CASSLSEVNQPQHF
TRBV2,few,CASHLNSAGNTEAFF
TRBV19,NA,CASILGRANTGELFF
TRBV7-2,NA,CASSPSYGTSAKGEQFF
TRBV3-1/TRBV3-2,few,CASSQGAKTGEDTQYF
TRBV19,NA,CASSIRGQGNQPQHF
TRBV7-9,NA,CASGGALERNSYYEQYF
TRBV3-1/TRBV3-2,NA,CASSLGQINNEKLFF
TRBV7-2,NA,CAVKTGGGETQYF
TRBV18,NA,CASSPRTSGRAGNGEQFF
TRBV7-9,NA,CASSLASGTRSSNQPQHF
TRBV18,NA,CASSRDRGGYTF
TRBV3-1/TRBV3-2,NA,CASSPRTTSTDTQYF
TRBV18,NA,CASSPGDRAHEQYF
TRBV15,NA,CATSRDPGDYEQYF
TRBV3-1/TRBV3-2,NA,CASSQDLIQGNGYTF
TRBV3-1/TRBV3-2,NA,CASSQTGSGGYTF
TRBV2,NA,CASSGGLPEFF
TRBV19,NA,CASSMGGGRGEKLFF
TRBV4-1,NA,CASSQEGAGTVNTEAFF
TRBV13,NA,CASMLLTGANYGYTF
TRBV6-2/TRBV6-3,NA,CASSYTSGDDSNQPQHF
TRBV18,NA,CASSPFDRVIPGELFF
TRBV2,few,CASTLTGADQPQHF
TRBV6-2/TRBV6-3,NA,CASSYSTSGFYEQYF
TRBV29-1,NA,CSVGGGYYNEQFF
TRBV30,NA,CAGRQGGKLFF
TRBV21-1,NA,CASIDQGRSNQPQHF
TRBV9,NA,CASSALGGGPGELFF
TRBV14,NA,CASSQGLGTGFNEQFF
TRBV14,NA,CASSQTRGLNEQFF
TRBV4-3,NA,CASSQDPLAGVWEQFF
TRBV24-1,NA,CATSDGPTGAGANVLTF
TRBV6-1,NA,CASSEGGQGGEKLFF
TRBV3-1/TRBV3-2,NA,CASSLLAGVQETQYF
TRBV7-2,NA,CASSLVRTSGRSEQYF
TRBV4-3,NA,CASSQDLLGGEKLFF
TRBV4-3,NA,CASSQGTRVWGELFF
TRBV7-9,NA,CASSPSSDTQYF
TRBV18,NA,CASSPPGGRGDTQYF
TRBV11-2,NA,CASSLLATGGAYTF
TRBV10-1,NA,CASSDGGYGYTF
TRBV2,NA,CASGLGGGADEQFF
TRBV5-1,NA,CASSPSGTGLYEQYF
TRBV15,NA,CATRTGGKDREKLFF
TRBV19,NA,CASSRLAGAGELFF
TRBV7-9,once,CASSLTPGQGNEQFF
TRBV2,NA,CASSGTSGTEKYEQYF